One T cell receptor (beta chain) is described in this entry. Its specificity is not known. This sample is part of a study of OX40 agonist ivuxolimab in advanced cancers. For the study at large: Mean age approximately 55 years, range roughly 20 to 85; roughly 80% male. Findings and limits, study-wide: In general, CD8+ T cells held more expanded clones than CD4+ did, on average. Patients who responded partially at 0.1-3.0 mg/kg showed clonal expansion ranking among the lowest.

The table came from immunoSEQ multiplex PCR; TCRdb's copy has only in-frame clones and leaves some out. The data show roughly 100,000 clones, around 90% seen once. This CDR3 is 16 amino acids long. The J segment lost 0 bases and the V segment lost 4 bases, leaving 6 bases of the junction unmatched. Germline lookup yields CDR1 MNHEY and CDR2 SMNVEV (reference sequence). A history of autoimmune disease or systemic immunosuppression excluded patients. The chain uses TRBV27 and TRBJ2-3; 8 nucleotides line up with TRBD2. Here the sequenced sample was CD4+ or CD8+ T cells sorted from blood, taken in a trial of the OX40 agonist ivuxolimab. This TCR derives from an adult with an advanced solid tumor such as melanoma, head and neck, liver or kidney cancer. The DNA for the CDR3 is TGTGCCAGCAGTTCGGCGGGGGGCCATAGCACAGATACGCAGTATTTT. Protein: CASSSAGGHSTDTQYF.